These 23 T cell receptor beta chains came from one sample sequenced in a study of a mutant IDH1 vaccine in newly diagnosed glioma. Their antigens remain unidentified. Method: immunoSEQ multiplex PCR; TCRdb's copy keeps in-frame clones and lacks some. The table has 88,000 or so clones, 85% seen once; the top ten hold 2.2%. As to time point: week 23, last vaccination. In every dose of vaccine, 300 ug of mutant IDH1 20-mer peptide was given alongside topical imiquimod. The source material was PBMCs, sampled from a glioma patient whose treatment included an IDH1 peptide vaccine. These receptors were collected from a man aged 25 to 40 with glioma. Some clones in this sample may be carry-over from other donors' samples.

A single count supports this clone. The chain joins TRBV19 to TRBJ2-7, with D tentatively TRBD1 or TRBD2 (6 bases each). Germline lookup yields CDR1 LNHDA and CDR2 SQIVND (reference sequence). The CDR3 is made up of 11 amino acids. The V end was cut by 9 bases, the J end by 6 bases, with 12 bases between. The CDR3 loop is CASREGGEQYF. The CDR3 region has the DNA TGTGCCAGCCGTGAGGGGGGCGAGCAGTACTTC.

The CDR3 is CASSTRTGAYGYTF. The CDR3 DNA is TGTGCCAGCAGTACTAGGACAGGGGCCTATGGCTACACCTTC. The V call is TRBV27, the J call TRBJ1-2, with 9 positions matching TRBD1. The CDR3 loop spans 14 amino acids. Germline CDR1 MNHEY, CDR2 SMNVEV (reference sequence). V lost 5 bases and J lost 4; bases outside the gene matches: 5.

J is TRBJ2-7 and V is TRBV7-6, with 10 bases identical to TRBD2. The length of the CDR3 is 19 residues. J was trimmed by 3 bases and V by 3 bases; bases with no gene match: 17. The germline V gene has CDR1 SGHVS and CDR2 FNYEAQ. This CDR3 is CASSFRVQLAGQKYYEQYF. The CDR3 DNA reads as TGTGCCAGCAGCTTTAGGGTTCAACTAGCGGGACAGAAGTACTACGAGCAGTACTTC.

The V call is TRBV30, the J call TRBJ2-7, with D tentatively TRBD2 (5 bases). This CDR3 contains 12 residues. V lost 2 bases and J lost 5, with 10 bases in between. Looked up from germline, CDR1 is GTSNPN and CDR2 is SVGIG (reference sequence). This CDR3 reads CAWSPGMDEQYF. The CDR3 nucleotides read TGTGCCTGGAGTCCGGGAATGGACGAGCAGTACTTC.

A few counts support this clone. The CDR3 nucleotides read TGTGCCAGCAGCAATCACCCTCTCAGGGGGCGGGATGGCTACACCTTC. Protein sequence: CASSNHPLRGRDGYTF. This chain links TRBV28 with TRBJ1-2, with 8 nucleotides matching TRBD1. V dropped 6 bases and J dropped 6; count of bases not matched to a gene: 15. CDR1 and CDR2 (germline): MDHEN, SYDVKM. This CDR3 contains 16 residues.

The chain has TRBV11-2 and TRBJ1-1, with 10 bases lining up with TRBD1. CDR1 is SGHAT and CDR2 is FQNNGV in the germline V gene. With V trimmed by 2 bases and J by 6 bases, 6 bases remained unmatched. There are 15 residues in the CDR3. CDR3 residues: CASSLRQGAWAEAFF. Written as DNA, the CDR3 is TGTGCCAGCAGCTTACGACAGGGGGCATGGGCTGAAGCTTTCTTT.

The chain uses TRBV2 and TRBJ2-1; 14 bases align to TRBD2. The germline V gene encodes CDR1 SNHLY and CDR2 FYNNEI. The CDR3 sequence is 16 residues long. V gave up 6 bases and J gave up 10 bases; unmatched junction bases: 11. The CDR3 region has the DNA TGTGCCAGCAGCTTACGAACTCGGACTAGCGGGGGGGAGCAGTTCTTC. Protein: CASSLRTRTSGGEQFF.

The chain has TRBV11-2 and TRBJ2-5; 10 positions agree with TRBD2. V trimming: 1 base; J trimming: 5 bases; junction bases outside the gene matches: 4. There are 15 residues in the CDR3. The germline V gene has CDR1 SGHAT and CDR2 FQNNGV. CDR3 region: CASSLVERGGETQYF. CDR3 nucleotide sequence: TGTGCCAGCAGCTTAGTAGAGCGGGGGGGCGAGACCCAGTACTTC.

This clone was seen a few times. The chain is built from TRBV19 and TRBJ2-7; 9 bases agree with TRBD1. Germline assignment: CDR1 LNHDA and CDR2 SQIVND (reference sequence). V gave up 5 bases and J gave up 2 bases; unmatched junction bases: 4. The CDR3 covers 14 residues. CDR3 nucleotide sequence: TGTGCCAGTAGTCCCGGGACAGGGCCCTACGAGCAGTACTTC. It yields the protein CASSPGTGPYEQYF.

J is TRBJ2-7 and V is TRBV5-4; D tentatively reads TRBD1 or TRBD2 (5 bases each). The V and J ends lost 4 bases and 2 bases respectively, with 13 bases between them. Germline CDR1 SGHNT, CDR2 YYREEE (reference sequence). The length of the CDR3 is 14 residues. In DNA, the CDR3 is TGTGCCAGCAGCCTTGGGACGGCGGCCTACGAGCAGTACTTC. Amino acids: CASSLGTAAYEQYF. Filled out from reference TRBV5-4 and TRBJ2-7, the complete variable domain reads ETGVTQSPTHLIKTRGQQVTLRCSSQSGHNTVSWYQQALGQGPQFIFQYYREEENGRGNFPPRFSGLQFPNYSSELNVNALELDDSALYLCASSLGTAAYEQYFGPGTRLTVT.

This clone occurred once. The J gene is TRBJ1-3, the V gene TRBV15; D is perhaps TRBD1 (6 bases). Between the trimmed V and J ends, which lost 5 bases and 1 base, there was a span of 12 bases. This CDR3 has 15 amino acids. Germline V lookup: CDR1 LNHNV, CDR2 YYDKDF (reference sequence). The CDR3 DNA follows: TGTGCCACCAGCGAGAATAGGGGGTCTGGAAACACCATATATTTT. This translates into CATSENRGSGNTIYF.

This chain links TRBV7-9 with TRBJ2-7; TRBD2 agrees at 8 bases. The CDR3 sequence is 15 residues long. Germline-derived CDR1 and CDR2 are SEHNR and FQNEAQ (reference sequence). Trimming cost V 5 bases and J 3 bases; bases outside gene matches: 9. The CDR3 DNA reads as TGTGCCAGCAGCCTCTCCGGGACTAGGGGCTACGAGCAGTACTTC. It encodes CASSLSGTRGYEQYF. Filled out from reference TRBV7-9 and TRBJ2-7, the complete variable domain reads DTGVSQNPRHKITKRGQNVTFRCDPISEHNRLYWYRQTLGQGPEFLTYFQNEAQLEKSRLLSDRFSAERPKGSFSTLEIQRTEQGDSAMYLCASSLSGTRGYEQYFGPGTRLTVT.

The V and J genes are TRBV29-1 and TRBJ2-1; D may be TRBD1 (5 bases). The V end lost 4 bases, the J end lost 4 bases, and 14 bases lay between the germline ends. Germline-derived CDR1 and CDR2 are SQVTM and ANQGSEA. The length of the CDR3 is 14 residues. The CDR3 loop reads CSVVPAGSYNEQFF. The CDR3 nucleotides read TGCAGCGTTGTTCCGGCAGGGTCGTACAATGAGCAGTTCTTC.

The V call is TRBV5-1, the J call TRBJ2-1; 13 bases fit TRBD2. Germline assignment: CDR1 SGHRS and CDR2 YFSETQ. This CDR3 spans 17 amino acids. V trimming: 4 bases; J trimming: 7 bases; junction bases outside the gene matches: 11. In DNA form, the CDR3 reads TGCGCCAGCAGCGATTATGGCGGACTAGCGGGAGTAAATGAGCAGTTCTTC. It specifies CASSDYGGLAGVNEQFF.

The J gene is TRBJ2-3, the V gene TRBV9, with D possibly matching TRBD2 (5 bases). Germline V gene sequence: CDR1 SGDLS, CDR2 YYNGEE. The CDR3 totals 13 residues. V was trimmed by 4 bases and J by 4 bases, leaving 10 bases between them. The CDR3 bases are TGTGCCAGCAGCCCAAGAGGGCCAGATACGCAGTATTTT. Protein: CASSPRGPDTQYF.

The chain has TRBV28 and TRBJ1-2, with D hard to call. Germline V gene sequence: CDR1 MDHEN, CDR2 SYDVKM. V lost 2 bases and J lost 2, with 6 bases in between. The CDR3 extends over 13 amino acids. CDR3: CASSLRANYGYTF. The DNA for the CDR3 is TGTGCCAGCAGTTTACGGGCAAACTATGGCTACACCTTC.

This chain links TRBV2 with TRBJ1-5; D is undetermined. The CDR3 has 14 amino acids. V shed 4 bases and J shed 3 bases, with 10 bases lying between them. Germline V CDR1 and CDR2: SNHLY, FYNNEI. In DNA, the CDR3 is TGTGCCAGCAGTGGAATCCCCTTCAATCAGCCCCAGCATTTT. This gives the protein CASSGIPFNQPQHF.

J is TRBJ2-1 and V is TRBV7-9; the match to TRBD2 covers 9 bases. Losses at the gene ends were 1 base for V and 6 bases for J; bases not matched to a gene: 4. The CDR3 has 15 amino acids. Germline assignment: CDR1 SEHNR and CDR2 FQNEAQ (reference sequence). The CDR3 reads CASSLGAGGINEQFF. The CDR3 DNA sequence: TGTGCCAGCAGCTTAGGAGCGGGAGGTATCAATGAGCAGTTCTTC. Full variable domain (outside the CDR3, taken from reference TRBV7-9 and TRBJ2-1): DTGVSQNPRHKITKRGQNVTFRCDPISEHNRLYWYRQTLGQGPEFLTYFQNEAQLEKSRLLSDRFSAERPKGSFSTLEIQRTEQGDSAMYLCASSLGAGGINEQFFGPGTRLTVL.

The J gene is TRBJ2-7, the V gene TRBV11-2, with D possibly being TRBD2 (6 bases). This CDR3 has 16 amino acids. Trimming removed 4 bases at V and 3 bases at J, with 19 bases between. The germline CDR1 and CDR2 sequences are SGHAT and FQNNGV. The CDR3 protein is CASSSPRGSTFYEQYF. CDR3 bases: TGTGCCAGCAGCTCCCCCCGGGGGTCTACATTCTACGAGCAGTACTTC.

A few counts support this clone. The chain couples TRBV4-2 to TRBJ1-2; 7 nucleotides align to TRBD1. V shed 1 base and J 6 bases; nucleotides not matched to a gene: 5. The germline gives CDR1 LGHNA, CDR2 YNFKEQ. The CDR3 runs 14 residues. CDR3: CASSQGGTVNGYTF. DNA for the CDR3: TGTGCCAGCAGCCAAGGGGGGACAGTGAATGGCTACACCTTC.

A remark on this clone: The junction departs from the called germline gene at one end, perhaps through a read error. This chain uses TRBV14 with TRBJ1-6; D not certain. CDR3 length equals 13 residues. Germline V lookup: CDR1 SGHDN, CDR2 FVKESK. CDR3 sequence reads: CASSQDRFGTVYF. The CDR3 coding sequence is TGTGCCAGCAGCCAAGATAGATTTGGCACCGTTTACTTT.

The genes are TRBV7-9 and TRBJ2-7; D is possibly TRBD2 (5 bases). CDR1 and CDR2 (germline): SEHNR, FQNEAQ (reference sequence). The CDR3 consists of 13 residues. V was trimmed by 5 bases and J by 3 bases, leaving 11 bases between them. The CDR3 here is CASSPGGSYEQYF. CDR3 nucleotides: TGTGCCAGCAGCCCCGGTGGGAGCTACGAGCAGTACTTC.

The gene calls are TRBV11-2 and TRBJ1-2; D possibly corresponds to TRBD1 (5 bases). The CDR3 length is 14 residues. V dropped 7 bases and J dropped 2 bases, with 14 bases sitting between them. Germline values: CDR1 SGHAT, CDR2 FQNNGV. The CDR3 bases are TGTGCCAGCACCCCTGCGGGACGGAACTATGGCTACACCTTC. Protein sequence: CASTPAGRNYGYTF.